This record covers a single T cell receptor (beta chain). Its antigen remains unidentified. Germline CDR1 reads SNHLY; CDR2 reads FYNNEI. V was shortened by 4 bases and J by 5 bases, with 15 bases between the two germline ends. The CDR3 runs 15 residues. The sample is drawn from a study of cytotoxic CD8 clonotypes in ibrutinib-treated CLL. The study's findings and limits: Elevated clonality accompanied ibrutinib response, with a return toward baseline values at progression. Public clonotypes, found uncommonly, either contracted or stayed stable on treatment. Researchers report that baseline clonality outpaced age-matched healthy donors and tracked circulating CD8+ T-cell counts.

The planned depth of sequencing spanned 1 in 200,000 to 1 in 1 million T cells. Repertoires were generated with immunoSEQ multiplex PCR, while TCRdb's copy carries only in-frame clones and drops some. The table records approximately 15,000 clones, about 60% of them present only once. The sequences come from PBMCs, collected before ibrutinib treatment. The rearrangement joins TRBV2 to TRBJ1-5; possible D gene TRBD1, 5 bases. This TCR came from a human donor with chronic lymphocytic leukemia. CDR3 sequence (DNA): TGTGCCAGCAGTGTGGGACCCGGAGTAGATCAGCCCCAGCATTTT. It specifies CASSVGPGVDQPQHF.